Listed below are T cell receptor beta chains from one sample, sequenced in a study of monozygotic twins with inflammatory bowel disease. TCRdb reprocessed the 5' RACE reads, with one entry per CDR3 protein and no DNA. The sample data list 200,000 to 250,000 distinct CDR3 sequences. Sequences were obtained from blood. These receptors all stem from a human donor with ulcerative colitis or Crohn's disease, or a healthy co-twin of an affected twin (not recorded which). Both conserved end residues are part of each CDR3.

V,J,CDR3
TRBV10-3,TRBJ2-1,CAISGVGSSYNEQFF
TRBV28,TRBJ2-7,CASSLPYGTGVDEQYF
TRBV6-5,TRBJ2-7,CASSYSGTSSYEQYF
TRBV4-3,TRBJ1-5,CASNLTGGTEPQHF
TRBV27,TRBJ1-5,CASSPLSQGKGNQPQHF
TRBV6-5,TRBJ1-2,CASSYSSPGQFYGYTF
TRBV20-1,TRBJ1-1,CSARVGGSFTEAFF
TRBV4-1,TRBJ1-3,CASSQAEDFSGNTIYF
TRBV21-1,TRBJ2-1,CASSKVGVPYNEQFF
TRBV3-1,TRBJ2-5,CASSQGITGEETQYF
TRBV7-8,TRBJ1-5,CASSLVGQYSNQPQHF
TRBV24-1,TRBJ2-1,CATSARGRERGNEQFF
TRBV7-3,TRBJ2-3,CASSEGLGTDTQYF
TRBV20-1,TRBJ1-1,CSARLGTNTEAFF
TRBV12-3/TRBV12-4,TRBJ1-4,CASSLVATNEKLFF
TRBV28,TRBJ1-5,CASVGSEEPQHF
TRBV15,TRBJ2-1,CATSGVRGNNEQFF
TRBV6-2/TRBV6-3,TRBJ2-2,CASLRINTGELFF
TRBV5-1,TRBJ2-2,CASSLDPTGELFF
TRBV5-5,TRBJ2-1,CASRPGDYSYNEQFF
TRBV12-3/TRBV12-4,TRBJ1-1,CASSHYRGITRAMNTEAFF
TRBV12-3/TRBV12-4,TRBJ2-7,CASSLHGTGGLYEQYF
TRBV3-1,TRBJ2-1,CASSQGSGTSGGTYNEQFF
TRBV5-1,TRBJ2-5,CASSHKSQEETQYF
TRBV20-1,TRBJ2-7,CSARDTGTGLYEQYF
TRBV6-6,TRBJ1-1,CASTTGQGNTEAFF
TRBV5-1,TRBJ1-6,CASSLTATADSPLHF
TRBV7-2,TRBJ1-2,CASSFPGLGGYTF
TRBV4-1,TRBJ2-2,CASSQEFGGHGELFF
TRBV7-3,TRBJ1-2,CARSSGPGNYGYTF
TRBV7-9,TRBJ2-3,CASSLPQNTQYF
TRBV5-4,TRBJ2-2,CASSPRTSGAPGTGELFF
TRBV9,TRBJ2-1,CASSVDSWDYNEQFF
TRBV5-1,TRBJ1-2,CASSLGGGNDYGYTF
TRBV6-1,TRBJ2-1,CASSGNIGGEQFF
TRBV2,TRBJ2-4,CASSVGGVAKNIQYF
TRBV3-1,TRBJ1-1,CASSHSDRNTEAFF
TRBV28,TRBJ1-5,CASTDTRGRPGWSNQPQHF
TRBV6-6,TRBJ2-1,CASSYGGEIGEQFF
TRBV29-1,TRBJ2-7,CSVERTGQEQYF
TRBV7-6,TRBJ2-5,CASSLAVSETQYF
TRBV12-3/TRBV12-4,TRBJ1-4,CASSNRPANEKLFF
TRBV6-1,TRBJ2-7,CASSGEGPVYEQYF
TRBV7-8,TRBJ1-5,CASSHLDRGGQPQHF
TRBV20-1,TRBJ1-1,CSARERETEAFF